A single sample is the source of the 13 T cell receptor beta chains below, sequenced in a study of blood T cell repertoires in COVID-19. Sequencing used immunoSEQ multiplex PCR; TCRdb keeps in-frame clones, though not all of them. The sample shows fewer than 500,000 clones, 70% to 90% of them seen only once. Sequenced material: peripheral blood. These TCRs come from a woman younger than 45 with active or convalescent COVID-19.

The chain joins TRBV6-1 to TRBJ1-5, with D unresolved. This CDR3 is 18 amino acids long. The germline CDR1 and CDR2 sequences are MNHNS and SASEGT. V was pared by 2 bases and J by 5 bases, with 22 bases between. In DNA, the CDR3 is TGTGCCAGCAGTGAACTGGTTCCCGGTGTCCTGGTTGATCAGCCCCAGCATTTT. Protein sequence: CASSELVPGVLVDQPQHF.

The chain joins TRBV6-4 to TRBJ1-2, with 8 bases aligning to TRBD1. The CDR3 consists of 16 residues. Unmatched junction bases numbered 12, after V lost 3 bases and J lost 6 bases. The germline V gene encodes CDR1 MRHNA and CDR2 SNTAGT. This CDR3 is CASSESGQVFWNGYTF. The DNA for the CDR3 is TGTGCCAGCAGTGAATCGGGACAGGTCTTCTGGAATGGCTACACCTTC.

This chain links TRBV6-2 or TRBV6-3 with TRBJ1-2, with D maybe TRBD1 (6 bases). The CDR3 has 14 amino acids. Germline V gene lookup returns CDR1 MNHEY and CDR2 SVGEGT. V was pared by 4 bases and J by 2 bases, with 11 bases between. Here the CDR3 reads CASSWPGGNYGYTF. For the CDR3, the DNA is TGTGCCAGCAGTTGGCCTGGGGGCAACTATGGCTACACCTTC.

This chain uses TRBV6-5 with TRBJ1-1, with 8 bases lining up with TRBD1. Germline V gene lookup returns CDR1 MNHEY and CDR2 SVGAGI. Unmatched junction bases numbered 7, after V lost 6 bases and J lost 7 bases. The CDR3 runs to 13 residues. CDR3 in amino acids: CASRRQGSGEAFF. CDR3 bases: TGTGCCAGCAGAAGACAGGGGTCCGGTGAAGCTTTCTTT.

This rearrangement joins TRBV19 to TRBJ1-1, with D possibly TRBD1 on 5 matching bases. Trimming cost V 5 bases and J 1 base, with 14 bases left between them. The CDR3 has 15 amino acids. From germline, CDR1 is LNHDA and CDR2 SQIVND (reference sequence). As DNA, the CDR3 is TGTGCCAGTAGTCCTACGGGACTTTCGAACACTGAAGCTTTCTTT. Amino acids: CASSPTGLSNTEAFF.

Only one count was recorded for this clone. J is TRBJ1-1 and V is TRBV6-2 or TRBV6-3; D call uncertain. The CDR3 length is 11 residues. CDR1 is MNHEY, CDR2 SVGEGT, per germline. Trimming took 6 bases from V and 6 from J, leaving 8 bases between them. In DNA form, the CDR3 reads TGTGCCAGCAGCGGAAGCGCTGAAGCTTTCTTT. Translated, it gives CASSGSAEAFF.

This clone was seen just once. This sequence joins TRBV14 and TRBJ2-4; D is undetermined. Germline values: CDR1 SGHDN, CDR2 FVKESK. The CDR3 is 15 residues long. The ends were cut back, 6 bases at V and 1 base at J, with 13 bases in the middle. The CDR3 nucleotides read TGTGCCAGCAGACCTCTAGTCCTTGCCAAAAACATTCAGTACTTC. It is translated as CASRPLVLAKNIQYF.

The rearrangement uses TRBV2 and TRBJ2-7; D is possibly TRBD2 (6 bases). This CDR3 has 15 amino acids. Between the trimmed V and J ends, which lost 3 bases and 0 bases, there was a span of 12 bases. Germline V CDR1 and CDR2: SNHLY, FYNNEI. The CDR3 loop is CASSEVAGTSYEQYF. In DNA, the CDR3 is TGTGCCAGCAGTGAGGTCGCGGGGACCTCCTACGAGCAGTACTTC.

The chain couples TRBV9 to TRBJ1-4, with TRBD1 matching 7 bases. CDR1 SGDLS and CDR2 YYNGEE come from the germline V gene. The CDR3 contains 16 residues. Trimming took 0 bases from V and 2 from J; bases not matched to a gene: 4. The CDR3 is CASSVAPGGTNEKLFF. CDR3 DNA: TGTGCCAGCAGCGTAGCGCCAGGGGGGACTAATGAAAAACTGTTTTTT.

V and J are TRBV6-5 and TRBJ2-2; TRBD2 is a possible D gene (5 bases). The V and J ends lost 10 bases and 0 bases respectively, with 15 bases between them. This CDR3 is built from 15 residues. Germline-derived CDR1 and CDR2 are MNHEY and SVGAGI. The DNA of the CDR3 is TGTGCCAACAAACAAGAGGGCCCGAACACCGGGGAGCTGTTTTTT. Encoded protein: CANKQEGPNTGELFF.

The sample holds a few counts of this clone. The sample contains more than one DNA sequence encoding this CDR3. The chain uses TRBV5-1 and TRBJ2-1; 8 nucleotides agree with TRBD2. V was clipped by 2 bases and J by 2 bases; unmatched bases: 3. The CDR3 is 15 residues long. The germline V gene has CDR1 SGHRS and CDR2 YFSETQ. CDR3 nucleotides: TGCGCCAGCAGCTTAACCGGGGGGGCCTACAATGAGCAGTTCTTC. This translates into CASSLTGGAYNEQFF.

The chain couples TRBV5-1 to TRBJ2-3, with 13 bases fitting TRBD2. J lost 1 base, V lost 3 bases, and 5 bases had no gene match. Germline CDR1 SGHRS, CDR2 YFSETQ. There are 17 residues in the CDR3. Here the CDR3 DNA reads TGCGCCAGCAGCTATAGTACTAGCGGGGGGGGCACAGATACGCAGTATTTT. This codes for CASSYSTSGGGTDTQYF.

This clone was counted only a few times. Other nucleotide sequences from this sample produce the same CDR3. The chain uses TRBV11-2 and TRBJ1-1; TRBD1 might be the D (5 bases). The germline V gene encodes CDR1 SGHAT and CDR2 FQNNGV. V was clipped by 4 bases and J by 2 bases, with 8 bases between them. CDR3 size: 13 residues. CDR3: CASSSDRNTEAFF. Written as DNA, the CDR3 is TGTGCCAGCAGCTCTGACAGAAACACTGAAGCTTTCTTT.